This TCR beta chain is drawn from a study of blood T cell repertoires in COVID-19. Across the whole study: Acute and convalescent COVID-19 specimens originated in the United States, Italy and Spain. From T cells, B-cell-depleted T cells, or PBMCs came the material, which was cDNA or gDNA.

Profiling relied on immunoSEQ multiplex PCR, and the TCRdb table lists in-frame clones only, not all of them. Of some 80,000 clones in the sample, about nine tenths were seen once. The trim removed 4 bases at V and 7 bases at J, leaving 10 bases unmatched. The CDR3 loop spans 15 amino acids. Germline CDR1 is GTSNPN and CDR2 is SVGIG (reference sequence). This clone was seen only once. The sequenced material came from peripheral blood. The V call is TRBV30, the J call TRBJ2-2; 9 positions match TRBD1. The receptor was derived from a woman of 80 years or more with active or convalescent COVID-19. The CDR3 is CAWKYRDRAGGELFF. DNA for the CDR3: TGTGCCTGGAAGTACCGGGACAGGGCGGGCGGGGAGCTGTTTTTT.